The 23 T cell receptor beta chains presented below share a single source sample, sequenced in a study of T-cell reconstitution after alpha-beta-depleted transplantation in children. Unique molecular identifiers were used in preparing the TCRbeta library. TCRdb processed the PCR reads anew with MiXCR; each CDR3 protein has one entry. In the table there are approximately 400,000 distinct CDR3 sequences, roughly a tenth of which are singletons. The material was PBMCs from the stem cell graft donor, obtained from the stem cell graft. These receptors originate from a human donor who donated a stem cell graft to a child with acute myeloid leukemia.

The sample holds one count of this clonotype. The chain links TRBV18 to TRBJ2-7; TRBD2 is a possible D gene (5 bases). CDR3 length equals 16 residues. The ends were cut back, 5 bases at V and 5 bases at J, with 22 bases in the middle. From germline, CDR1 is KGHSH and CDR2 LQKENI. CDR3 sequence (DNA): TGTGCCAGCTCAGGGAGCTTCTCAGGACTGTCGGACGAGCAGTACTTC. Protein sequence: CASSGSFSGLSDEQYF.

This clonotype has only a few counts. This chain joins TRBV11-1 and TRBJ2-7; weak D call: TRBD1 (6 bases). The V end was cut by 1 base, the J end by 5 bases, with 12 bases between. Germline V gene lookup returns CDR1 SGHAT and CDR2 FQDESV (reference sequence). CDR3 length equals 14 residues. The CDR3 region has the DNA TGTGCCAGCAGCTTAGAGGCAGGGGAGCACGAGCAGTACTTC. Translation gives CASSLEAGEHEQYF. Full variable domain (rest looked up from reference TRBV11-1 and TRBJ2-7): EAEVAQSPRYKITEKSQAVAFWCDPISGHATLYWYRQILGQGPELLVQFQDESVVDDSQLPKDRFSAERLKGVDSTLKIQPAELGDSAMYLCASSLEAGEHEQYFGPGTRLTVT.

This clonotype appeared many times. V usage is TRBV5-1 and J usage is TRBJ2-3; D ambiguous. CDR1 is SGHRS and CDR2 is YFSETQ in the germline V gene. The CDR3 is made up of 15 amino acids. The V and J ends lost 0 bases and 1 base respectively, with 9 bases between them. CDR3 protein: CASSLEHPGTDTQYF. The CDR3 DNA is TGCGCCAGCAGCTTGGAACATCCAGGCACAGATACGCAGTATTTT.

J is TRBJ2-7 and V is TRBV7-2, with TRBD1 identical over 8 bases. Germline CDR1 and CDR2: SGHTA and FQGNSA. V lost 2 bases, J lost 3 bases, and 6 bases stayed unmatched. The CDR3 covers 15 residues. CDR3 nucleotide sequence: TGTGCCAGCAGCTTAACTCTGACAGGGGACTACGAGCAGTACTTC. It yields the protein CASSLTLTGDYEQYF.

This clonotype was recorded many times. The chain uses TRBV7-9 and TRBJ2-7, with D perhaps matching TRBD1 (6 bases). Germline CDR1 and CDR2: SEHNR and FQNEAQ (reference sequence). V lost 6 bases and J lost 3, with 12 bases in between. The CDR3 is 13 residues long. The CDR3 coding sequence is TGTGCCAGCAGACACGACAGGAACTACGAGCAGTACTTC. Amino acid sequence: CASRHDRNYEQYF. Full variable domain (rest looked up from reference TRBV7-9 and TRBJ2-7): DTGVSQNPRHKITKRGQNVTFRCDPISEHNRLYWYRQTLGQGPEFLTYFQNEAQLEKSRLLSDRFSAERPKGSFSTLEIQRTEQGDSAMYLCASRHDRNYEQYFGPGTRLTVT.

This clonotype appeared a few times. The V gene is TRBV27, the J gene TRBJ2-2; D unclear. V was cut by 3 bases and J by 6 bases, with 11 bases left in between. CDR1 and CDR2 (germline): MNHEY, SMNVEV (reference sequence). This CDR3 has 14 residues. The CDR3 nucleotides are TGTGCCAGCAGTTTGGCGCTAGGCCCCGGGGAGCTGTTTTTT. This sequence encodes CASSLALGPGELFF.

The chain combines TRBV4-1 with TRBJ1-1, with TRBD1 matching 8 bases. J lost 4 bases, V lost 1 base, and 11 bases had no gene match. CDR1 and CDR2 from the germline V gene are MGHRA and YSYEKL. The CDR3 extends over 17 amino acids. The CDR3 nucleotides read TGCGCCAGCAGCCAAGTCGGCAGGGGGCGAGGGGGCACTGAAGCTTTCTTT. This codes for CASSQVGRGRGGTEAFF.

V is TRBV7-8 and J is TRBJ1-5, with a possible D match to TRBD1 (6 bases). The length of the CDR3 is 15 residues. Trimming left V 5 bases short and J 4 bases short, with 15 bases between. Germline V gene sequence: CDR1 SGHVS, CDR2 FQNEAQ. The DNA for the CDR3 is TGTGCCAGCAGCCCAACTAACAGGGATAATCAGCCCCAGCATTTT. Its protein product is CASSPTNRDNQPQHF.

By share, this clonotype ranks as medium-sized. The chain has TRBV10-3 and TRBJ2-1, with 8 bases fitting TRBD2. The ends lost 10 bases at V and 7 bases at J; junction bases unmatched: 6. Germline V lookup: CDR1 ENHRY, CDR2 SYGVKD. The CDR3 is made up of 12 amino acids. The CDR3 region has the DNA TGTGCCACCCGAAGCGGGAGTAATGAGCAGTTCTTC. Encoded protein: CATRSGSNEQFF.

This clonotype has ten or more counts. The chain recombines TRBV27 with TRBJ2-7, with D possibly TRBD1 on 6 matching bases. The CDR3 extends over 15 amino acids. Germline assignment: CDR1 MNHEY and CDR2 SMNVEV (reference sequence). The V and J ends lost 3 bases and 0 bases respectively, with 12 bases between them. CDR3 sequence: CASSLYTGSSYEQYF. CDR3 in DNA: TGTGCCAGCAGTTTGTACACAGGGAGCTCCTACGAGCAGTACTTC.

This clonotype was counted many times. This chain connects TRBV12-3 or TRBV12-4 to TRBJ1-4; D is unresolved. V lost 2 bases and J lost 0, with 7 bases in between. The CDR3 has 15 amino acids. CDR3 residues: CASSLWGATNEKLFF. The CDR3 coding sequence is TGTGCCAGCAGTTTATGGGGAGCAACTAATGAAAAACTGTTTTTT.

The chain has TRBV3-1 and TRBJ2-5, with unresolved D. CDR1 is LGHDT and CDR2 is YNNKEL in the germline V gene (reference sequence). CDR3 length: 16 amino acids. V shed 0 bases and J shed 2 bases, with 13 bases lying between them. CDR3 loop: CASSQESRGLQETQYF. As DNA, the CDR3 is TGTGCCAGCAGCCAAGAGAGTCGCGGCCTACAAGAGACCCAGTACTTC.

The rearrangement links TRBV4-1 to TRBJ2-1; the match to TRBD2 covers 8 bases. Germline V gene lookup returns CDR1 MGHRA and CDR2 YSYEKL. The CDR3 sequence is 15 residues long. V trimming: 3 bases; J trimming: 4 bases; junction bases outside the gene matches: 5. The CDR3 protein is CASSHSSGLYNEQFF. CDR3 nucleotide sequence: TGCGCCAGCAGCCACTCTAGCGGGTTGTACAATGAGCAGTTCTTC.

The chain has TRBV11-2 and TRBJ2-5, with TRBD2 as a possible D gene (6 bases). Trimming stripped 5 bases from V and 2 bases from J, with 15 bases between. CDR3 length: 15 amino acids. Germline CDR1 SGHAT, CDR2 FQNNGV. The CDR3 DNA is TGTGCCAGCAGCCACAATAGCGGAGGACAAGAGACCCAGTACTTC. Amino acids: CASSHNSGGQETQYF.

This clonotype was picked up a small number of times. The chain joins TRBV10-3 to TRBJ1-5; D is perhaps TRBD1 (5 bases). CDR1 is ENHRY and CDR2 is SYGVKD in the germline V gene. The CDR3 has 14 amino acids. Trimming removed 4 bases from V and 4 bases from J, with 11 bases in between. The CDR3 bases are TGTGCCATCAGTGTCACCAGGGAAAATCAGCCCCAGCATTTT. This sequence encodes CAISVTRENQPQHF.

In this sample, this clonotype turned up a few times. V gene TRBV12-3 or TRBV12-4 combines with J gene TRBJ2-2; D remains ambiguous. V was clipped by 9 bases and J by 4 bases, with 9 bases between them. The CDR3 covers 12 residues. The CDR3 loop reads CASLQATGELFF. For the CDR3, the DNA is TGTGCCAGTCTTCAGGCCACCGGGGAGCTGTTTTTT.

The chain uses TRBV7-2 and TRBJ2-1, with TRBD2 matching over 7 bases. Germline values: CDR1 SGHTA, CDR2 FQGNSA. Germline trimming cut 4 bases from V and 6 bases from J; bases unmatched to any gene: 6. The CDR3 contains 14 residues. CDR3 loop: CASSSSGAVNEQFF. The CDR3 region has the DNA TGTGCCAGCAGCTCTAGCGGAGCCGTCAATGAGCAGTTCTTC.

This clonotype was counted a few times. Sequence at one end of the junction differs from germline and may be a read error. J is TRBJ1-6 and V is TRBV7-2, with D maybe TRBD1 (5 bases). CDR1 is SGHTA, CDR2 FQGNSA, per germline. CDR3 length: 16 amino acids. This CDR3 reads CASSSRGGVNNSPLHF. DNA for the CDR3: TGTGCCAGCAGCTCAAGGGGAGGGGTGAACAATTCCCCCCTCCACTTT.

The chain combines TRBV6-5 with TRBJ1-6; the D is unclear. The CDR3 loop spans 17 amino acids. CDR1 is MNHEY, CDR2 SVGAGI, per germline. Deletions cut 2 bases from V and 7 bases from J, with 18 bases between. The CDR3 DNA reads as TGTGCCAGCAGTTACACCAACCGGGGAAATGGGAATTCACCCCTCCACTTT. It is translated as CASSYTNRGNGNSPLHF.

The chain carries TRBV6-9 and TRBJ2-3, with 15 positions matching TRBD2. CDR3 size: 18 residues. V dropped 4 bases and J dropped 5; count of bases not matched to a gene: 10. Germline V gene lookup returns CDR1 MNHGY and CDR2 SVAAGI. CDR3 nucleotide sequence: TGTGCCAGCAGTTCGTCCGGGACTAGCGGGAGGCAGCAAGATACGCAGTATTTT. Translation: CASSSSGTSGRQQDTQYF.

This clonotype was seen only a few times. The V and J genes are TRBV21-1 and TRBJ1-5; TRBD1 is the table's D call and was not checked against the DNA. TRBV21-1 is marked as a pseudogene. This CDR3 comprises 17 residues. CDR3 coding DNA: TGTGCCAGCAGCAAAGTACCCAACAGGGGCAGCAATCAGCCCCAGCATTTT. It codes for CASSKVPNRGSNQPQHF.

This clonotype was counted a few times. The genes are TRBV5-5 and TRBJ2-7; TRBD2 is a possible D gene (5 bases). The CDR3 runs 13 residues. The germline V gene has CDR1 SGHKS and CDR2 YYEKEE (reference sequence). Trimming took off 0 bases at V and 3 bases at J, with 7 bases between the two ends. The CDR3 sequence is CASSLVGDYEQYV. The CDR3 coding sequence is TGTGCCAGCAGCTTGGTGGGAGACTACGAGCAGTACGTC.

This clonotype was picked up a small number of times. The rearrangement links TRBV29-1 to TRBJ1-1, with D unclear. The germline V gene encodes CDR1 SQVTM and CDR2 ANQGSEA. Trimming took off 4 bases at V and 3 bases at J, with 6 bases between the two ends. The CDR3 loop spans 11 amino acids. The CDR3 region has the DNA TGCAGCGTTGGTGGTTACACTGAAGCTTTCTTT. Amino acids: CSVGGYTEAFF.